The entry below gives a single T cell receptor (beta chain) sequence along with its context. Its antigen is undetermined. Every donor was a healthy person donating bone marrow. This sample is part of a study of cytomegalovirus exposure and HLA in healthy donors. The study's findings and limits: By HLA locus, TCR association rates varied in a later analysis, with DRB1 showing the most and HLA-C the fewest. Owing to their indistinguishability, certain V segments, notably TRBV6-2 and TRBV6-3, were excluded. Looking again later, the authors saw that most CMV-associated TCR beta chains seemed HLA-restricted.

The V segment lost 4 bases and the J segment 1 base; nucleotides outside the gene matches: 11. This CDR3 is 17 amino acids long. Germline CDR1 and CDR2: SGHAT and FQNNGV. The study ran its PCR with 60 Vbeta and 13 Jbeta primers. Here immunoSEQ multiplex PCR was the method, and the copy in TCRdb shows in-frame clones only, minus some. The table records roughly 130,000 clones, just under 85% of them present only once. The source is a boy aged 2-15 years in good health and CMV-seronegative. The chain joins TRBV11-2 to TRBJ1-1, with 8 bases matching TRBD1. The specimen was PBMCs. CDR3 DNA sequence: TGTGCCAGCAGCTGGACTCCAGGGGGCGCGGGGAACACTGAAGCTTTCTTT. Protein: CASSWTPGGAGNTEAFF.